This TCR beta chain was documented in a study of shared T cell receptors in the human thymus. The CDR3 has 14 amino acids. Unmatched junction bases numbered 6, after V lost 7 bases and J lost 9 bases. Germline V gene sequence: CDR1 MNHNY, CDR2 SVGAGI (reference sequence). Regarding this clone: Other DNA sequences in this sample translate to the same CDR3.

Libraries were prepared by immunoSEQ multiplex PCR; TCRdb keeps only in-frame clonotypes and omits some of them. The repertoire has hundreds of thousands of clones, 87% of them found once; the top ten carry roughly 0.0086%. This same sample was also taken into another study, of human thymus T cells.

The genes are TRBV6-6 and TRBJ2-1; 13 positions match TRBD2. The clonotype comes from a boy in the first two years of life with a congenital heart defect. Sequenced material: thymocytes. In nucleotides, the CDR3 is TGTGCCAGCAATGGACTAGCGGGGGAATTTGAGCAGTTCTTC. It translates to CASNGLAGEFEQFF.